This entry features one T cell receptor beta chain sequence. What antigen it recognizes has not been identified. No base quality values were provided; no much bigger clone lies one nucleotide off. The sample is drawn from a study of cytomegalovirus exposure and HLA in healthy donors (dated by TCRdb to the late 2010s). For the wider study: According to a later analysis, the roughly 120 validation repertoires were produced on the same platform as the roughly 600 repertoires of the first cohort. The aim of the study was to test whether cataloging public T cell receptors could identify signatures of past pathogen exposure. Besides the first cohort of approximately 710 subjects, a separate validation cohort made up of 120 different subjects was used. To predict cytomegalovirus infection status, the study combined high-throughput TCR immunosequencing, statistical association of individual TCRs with disease status, and machine learning.

As encoded in the germline V gene, CDR1 is MGHRA while CDR2 is YSYEKL. The germline V and J ends show losses of 4 bases and 5 bases respectively, and no gene match explains 6 bases of the junction. The CDR3 spans 15 residues, from the cysteine through the phenylalanine. Of the read, only the CDR3 DNA is kept; its 45 bases are in frame from base 1. Donors formed part of the validation cohort, which comprised over a hundred subjects and was distinct from the first cohort of under 850 subjects. The library was produced with the immunoSEQ multiplex PCR assay. In the original analysis: To diagnose cytomegalovirus status from the catalog of TCR beta chain sequences, a statistical classification framework was built. This is the immuneACCESS table as TCRdb keeps it, with only in-frame sequences that have V and J called. A part of the clones is gone; compared with another copy, unresolved V genes explain less than half, and the rest is unexplained. The DNA was the basis for D and trimming; V, J and clone size are from that table. Here the sample has 220,000 or so clones; 85% to 95% occur a single time. Jointly, the top ten make up roughly 1% of the sample.

What the authors observed across the whole study: All 110 or so repertoires were used to score co-occurrence in the validation cohort in a later analysis, because that analysis had no HLA typing for the cohort. A few of the identified cytomegalovirus-associated TCR beta chains were confirmed in vitro to be specific for cytomegalovirus antigens. A total of about 150 TCR beta chains were listed by the study as associated with cytomegalovirus. Across donors, most TCR sequences were observed very rarely, whereas some public TCRs were present in many individuals. The authors suggested that the approach could potentially be extended to other disease states and immunological phenotypes. Of the cluster scores, 90% to 95% were above 0 in a later analysis, which found that TCRs clustered in the first cohort also tended to co-occur in the 120 or so validation repertoires. The classifier was reported to diagnose cytomegalovirus status with high specificity and sensitivity in both the original and validation cohorts.

The receptor was derived from a woman between 18 and 29 years old in good health and CMV-seronegative. The V and J segments used are TRBV4-1 and TRBJ2-1, with TRBD1 identical over 9 junction bases. The sequenced material came from PBMCs. The CDR3 reads CASSPTGQGNNEQFF. The DNA sequence is as follows: TGCGCCAGCAGCCCTACGGGACAGGGAAACAATGAGCAGTTCTTC.